The clone carrying this TCR beta chain was recorded once. Its antigen is not known. The sample originates from a study of T cells in tuberculosis. This table comes from immunoSEQ multiplex PCR, and its TCRdb copy is limited to in-frame clones, with some not included. This table holds about 25,000 clones, about 95% found once. Looked up from germline, CDR1 is SEHNR and CDR2 is FQNEAQ (reference sequence). The CDR3 covers 16 residues. Trimming removed 2 bases at V and 5 bases at J, with 18 bases between. Overall study results and limits: Classification accuracy was roughly 87% (AUROC around 0.9) with the GMM-specific repertoire. Active tuberculosis TCR-alpha repertoires lay closer to GMM-specific TCRs than IGRA-negative controls, suggesting clonal expansion.

The V and J genes are TRBV7-9 and TRBJ1-1, with D unresolved. This sequence originates from a donor aged 5 to 30 with latent tuberculosis or without tuberculosis infection. Input material: PBMCs. CDR3: CASSLSVGTAQTEAFF. CDR3 DNA: TGTGCCAGCAGCTTATCAGTCGGTACAGCCCAGACTGAAGCTTTCTTT. Complete variable domain (other parts from reference TRBV7-9 and TRBJ1-1): DTGVSQNPRHKITKRGQNVTFRCDPISEHNRLYWYRQTLGQGPEFLTYFQNEAQLEKSRLLSDRFSAERPKGSFSTLEIQRTEQGDSAMYLCASSLSVGTAQTEAFFGQGTRLTVV.